The sample holds one count of the clone carrying this T cell receptor beta chain. What it binds is unknown. This specimen belongs to a study of cytomegalovirus exposure and HLA in healthy donors. Study results and caveats: The tendency of first-cohort TCR clusters to co-occur in the 100 to 150 validation repertoires was identified by a subsequent analysis. Many donors shared some public TCRs, even though most TCR sequences were rare.

Only in-frame clones appear in the TCRdb table, and some are missing; sequencing was by immunoSEQ multiplex PCR. The sample has over 120,000 clones; roughly 89% are singletons. The CDR3 has 14 residues. Germline lookup yields CDR1 MNHEY and CDR2 SMNVEV (reference sequence). The ends were cut back, 1 base at V and 5 bases at J, with 9 bases in the middle. The chain recombines TRBV27 with TRBJ1-5; a possible D gene is TRBD1 (5 bases). The clonotype comes from a woman aged 18-35 years in good health and CMV-seropositive. Sequenced sample: PBMCs. The CDR3 protein is CASSLYTGDQPQHF. The DNA of the CDR3 is TGTGCCAGCAGTTTATACACAGGAGATCAGCCCCAGCATTTT.